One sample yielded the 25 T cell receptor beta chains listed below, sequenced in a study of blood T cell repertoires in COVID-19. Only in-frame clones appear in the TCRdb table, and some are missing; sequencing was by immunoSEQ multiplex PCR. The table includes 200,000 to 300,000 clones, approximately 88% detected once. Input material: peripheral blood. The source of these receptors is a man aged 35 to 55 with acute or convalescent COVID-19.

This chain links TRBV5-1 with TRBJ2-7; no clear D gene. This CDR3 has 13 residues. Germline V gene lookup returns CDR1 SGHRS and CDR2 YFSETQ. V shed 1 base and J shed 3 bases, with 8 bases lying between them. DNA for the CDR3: TGCGCCAGCAGCTTGAATAGAGACTACGAGCAGTACTTC. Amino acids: CASSLNRDYEQYF.

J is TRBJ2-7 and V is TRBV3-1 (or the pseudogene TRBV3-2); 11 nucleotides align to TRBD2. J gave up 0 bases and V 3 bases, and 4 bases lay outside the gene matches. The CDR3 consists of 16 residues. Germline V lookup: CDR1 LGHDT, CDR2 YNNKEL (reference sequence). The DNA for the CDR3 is TGTGCCAGCAGCCACTTTAGCGGGAGGGACTCCTACGAGCAGTACTTC. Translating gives CASSHFSGRDSYEQYF.

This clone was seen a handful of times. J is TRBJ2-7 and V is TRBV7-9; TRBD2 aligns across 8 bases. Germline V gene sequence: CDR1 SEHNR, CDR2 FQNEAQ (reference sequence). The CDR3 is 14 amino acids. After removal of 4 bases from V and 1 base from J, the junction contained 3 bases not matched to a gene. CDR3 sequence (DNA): TGTGCCAGCAGCTCAACTAGCGGTTCCTACGAGCAGTACTTC. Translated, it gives CASSSTSGSYEQYF.

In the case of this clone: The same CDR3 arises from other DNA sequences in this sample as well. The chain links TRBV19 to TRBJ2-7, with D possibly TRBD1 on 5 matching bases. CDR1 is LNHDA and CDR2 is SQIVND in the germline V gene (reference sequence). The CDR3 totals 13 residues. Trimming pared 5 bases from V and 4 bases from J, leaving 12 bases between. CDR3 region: CASSPTGRYEQYF. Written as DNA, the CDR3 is TGTGCCAGTAGTCCTACAGGAAGATACGAGCAGTACTTC.

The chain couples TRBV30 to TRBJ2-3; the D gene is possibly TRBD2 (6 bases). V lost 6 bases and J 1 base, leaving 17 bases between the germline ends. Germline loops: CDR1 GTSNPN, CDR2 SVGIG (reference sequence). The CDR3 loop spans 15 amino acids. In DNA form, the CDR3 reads TGTGCCTGTTCTCCCGGGACTTCAGGCACAGATACGCAGTATTTT. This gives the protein CACSPGTSGTDTQYF.

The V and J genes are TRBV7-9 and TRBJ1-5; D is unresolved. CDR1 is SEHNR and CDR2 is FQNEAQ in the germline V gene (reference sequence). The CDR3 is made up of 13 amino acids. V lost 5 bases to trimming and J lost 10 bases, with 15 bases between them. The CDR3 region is CASSQRLADPQHF. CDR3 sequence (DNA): TGTGCCAGCAGCCAGCGGTTGGCCGACCCCCAGCATTTT.

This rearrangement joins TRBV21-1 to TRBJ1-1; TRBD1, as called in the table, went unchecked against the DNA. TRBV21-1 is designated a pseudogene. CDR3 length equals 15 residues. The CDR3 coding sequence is TGTGCCAGCAGCAAAGCGCTAGGGGGAGACACTGAAGCTTTCTTT. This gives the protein CASSKALGGDTEAFF.

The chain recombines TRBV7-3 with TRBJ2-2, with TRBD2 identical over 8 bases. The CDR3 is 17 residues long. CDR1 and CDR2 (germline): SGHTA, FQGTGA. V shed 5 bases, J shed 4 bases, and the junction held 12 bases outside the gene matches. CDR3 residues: CASSPTGAGAGTGELFF. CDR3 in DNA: TGTGCCAGCAGCCCTACCGGAGCGGGAGCGGGCACCGGGGAGCTGTTTTTT.

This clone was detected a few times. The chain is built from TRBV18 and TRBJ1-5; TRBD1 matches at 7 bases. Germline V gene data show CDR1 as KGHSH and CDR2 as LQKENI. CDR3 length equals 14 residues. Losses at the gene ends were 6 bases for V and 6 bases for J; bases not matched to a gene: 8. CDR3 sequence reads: CASSPDREAQPQHF. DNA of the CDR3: TGTGCCAGCTCCCCCGACAGGGAGGCTCAGCCCCAGCATTTT. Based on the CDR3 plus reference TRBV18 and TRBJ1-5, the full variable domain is NAGVMQNPRHLVRRRGQEARLRCSPMKGHSHVYWYRQLPEEGLKFMVYLQKENIIDESGMPKERFSAEFPKEGPSILRIQQVVRGDSAAYFCASSPDREAQPQHFGDGTRLSIL.

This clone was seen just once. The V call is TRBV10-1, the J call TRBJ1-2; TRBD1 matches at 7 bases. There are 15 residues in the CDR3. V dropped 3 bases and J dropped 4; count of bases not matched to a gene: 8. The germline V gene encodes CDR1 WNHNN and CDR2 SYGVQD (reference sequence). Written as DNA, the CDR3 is TGCGCCAGCAGTGATTCCAGACAGGGACCCTATGGCTACACCTTC. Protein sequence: CASSDSRQGPYGYTF.

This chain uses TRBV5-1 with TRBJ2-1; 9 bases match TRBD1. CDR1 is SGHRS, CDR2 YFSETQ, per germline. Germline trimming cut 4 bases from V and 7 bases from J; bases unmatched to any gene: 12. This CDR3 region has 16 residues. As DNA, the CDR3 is TGCGCCAGCAGCGTTGGCTTGACAGGGGGTTGGAATGAGCAGTTCTTC. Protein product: CASSVGLTGGWNEQFF. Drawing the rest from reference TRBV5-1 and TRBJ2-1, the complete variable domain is KAGVTQTPRYLIKTRGQQVTLSCSPISGHRSVSWYQQTPGQGLQFLFEYFSETQRNKGNFPGRFSGRQFSNSRSEMNVSTLELGDSALYLCASSVGLTGGWNEQFFGPGTRLTVL.

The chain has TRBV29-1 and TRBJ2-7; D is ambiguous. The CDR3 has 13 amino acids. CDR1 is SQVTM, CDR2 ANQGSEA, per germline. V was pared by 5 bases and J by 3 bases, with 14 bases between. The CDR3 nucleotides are TGCAGCGTTCGTAGAGGAGATAACTACGAGCAGTACTTC. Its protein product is CSVRRGDNYEQYF.

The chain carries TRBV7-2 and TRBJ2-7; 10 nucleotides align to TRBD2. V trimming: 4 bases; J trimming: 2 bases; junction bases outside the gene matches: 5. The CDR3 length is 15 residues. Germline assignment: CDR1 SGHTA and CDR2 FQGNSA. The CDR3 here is CASSYRTSGTYEQYF. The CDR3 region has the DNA TGTGCCAGCAGCTACCGGACTAGCGGAACCTACGAGCAGTACTTC.

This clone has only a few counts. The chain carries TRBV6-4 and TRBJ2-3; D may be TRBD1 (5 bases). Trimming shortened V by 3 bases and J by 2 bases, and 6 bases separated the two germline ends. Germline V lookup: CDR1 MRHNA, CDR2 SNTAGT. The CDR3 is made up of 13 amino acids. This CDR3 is CASSEGPTDTQYF. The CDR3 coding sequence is TGTGCCAGCAGTGAGGGGCCCACAGATACGCAGTATTTT.

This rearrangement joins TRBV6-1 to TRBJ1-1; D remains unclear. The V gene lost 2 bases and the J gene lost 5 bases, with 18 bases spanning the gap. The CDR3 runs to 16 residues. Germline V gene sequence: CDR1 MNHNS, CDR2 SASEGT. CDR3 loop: CASSEFRASGRTEAFF. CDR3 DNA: TGTGCCAGCAGTGAATTTAGGGCGTCGGGAAGAACTGAAGCTTTCTTT.

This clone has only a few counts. In nucleotides, the CDR3 is TGTGCCAGCAGCTCAAGGACAGGGTACGAAAAACTGTTTTTT. Translated, it gives CASSSRTGYEKLFF. V is TRBV7-8 and J is TRBJ1-4; TRBD1 matches at 8 bases. Germline V CDR1 and CDR2: SGHVS, FQNEAQ. V shed 4 bases and J 8 bases; nucleotides not matched to a gene: 6. This CDR3 has 14 amino acids.

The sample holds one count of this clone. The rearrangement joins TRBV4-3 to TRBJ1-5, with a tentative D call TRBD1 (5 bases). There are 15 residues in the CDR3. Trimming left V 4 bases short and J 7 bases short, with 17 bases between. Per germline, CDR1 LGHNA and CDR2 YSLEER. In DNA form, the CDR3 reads TGCGCCAGCAGCCGAGAGGCAGGCCAGGGCCAGCCCCAGCATTTT. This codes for CASSREAGQGQPQHF.

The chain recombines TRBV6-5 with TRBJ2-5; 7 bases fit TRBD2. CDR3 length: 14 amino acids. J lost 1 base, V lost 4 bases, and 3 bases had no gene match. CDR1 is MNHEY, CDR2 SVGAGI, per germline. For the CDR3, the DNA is TGTGCCAGCAGTTGGGGGAGGGCCCAAGAGACCCAGTACTTC. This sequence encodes CASSWGRAQETQYF.

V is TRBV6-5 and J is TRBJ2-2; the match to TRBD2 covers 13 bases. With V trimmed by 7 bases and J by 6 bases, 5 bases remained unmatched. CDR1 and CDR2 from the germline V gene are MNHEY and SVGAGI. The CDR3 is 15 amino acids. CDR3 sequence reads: CASIGTSGTAGELFF. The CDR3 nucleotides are TGTGCCAGCATCGGGACTAGCGGGACCGCCGGGGAGCTGTTTTTT.

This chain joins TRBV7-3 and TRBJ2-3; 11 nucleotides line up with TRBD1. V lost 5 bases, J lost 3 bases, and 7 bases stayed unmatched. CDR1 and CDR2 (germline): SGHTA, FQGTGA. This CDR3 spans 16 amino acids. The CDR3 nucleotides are TGTGCCAGCAGCATCGGGACAGGGGGTCGAACAGATACGCAGTATTTT. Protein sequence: CASSIGTGGRTDTQYF.

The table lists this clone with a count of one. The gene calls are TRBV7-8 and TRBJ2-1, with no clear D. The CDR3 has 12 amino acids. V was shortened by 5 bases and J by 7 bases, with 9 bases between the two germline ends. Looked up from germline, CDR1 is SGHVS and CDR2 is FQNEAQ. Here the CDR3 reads CASSHVRNEQFF. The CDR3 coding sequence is TGTGCCAGCAGCCACGTTCGGAATGAGCAGTTCTTC.

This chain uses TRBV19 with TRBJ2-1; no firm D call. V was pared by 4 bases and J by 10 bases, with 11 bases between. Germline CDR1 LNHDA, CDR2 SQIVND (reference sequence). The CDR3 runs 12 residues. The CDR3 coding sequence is TGTGCCAGTAGTAGGCAGGCAGGCGAGCAGTTCTTC. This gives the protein CASSRQAGEQFF.

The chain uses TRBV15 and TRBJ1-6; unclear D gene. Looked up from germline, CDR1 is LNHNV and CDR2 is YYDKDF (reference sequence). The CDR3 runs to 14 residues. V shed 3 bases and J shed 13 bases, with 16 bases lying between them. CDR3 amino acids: CATSSGSAEDPLHF. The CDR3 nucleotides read TGTGCCACCAGCAGCGGGTCGGCCGAAGACCCCCTCCACTTT.

In DNA form, the CDR3 reads TGTGCTAGTGGTTTGTGGTCAGGGAGGAACGAGCAGTACTTC. Translating it yields CASGLWSGRNEQYF. This chain connects TRBV12-5 to TRBJ2-7; tentative D call: TRBD2 (6 bases). V dropped 2 bases and J dropped 5 bases, with 13 bases sitting between them. There are 14 residues in the CDR3. The germline V gene has CDR1 LGHNT and CDR2 FRNRAP.

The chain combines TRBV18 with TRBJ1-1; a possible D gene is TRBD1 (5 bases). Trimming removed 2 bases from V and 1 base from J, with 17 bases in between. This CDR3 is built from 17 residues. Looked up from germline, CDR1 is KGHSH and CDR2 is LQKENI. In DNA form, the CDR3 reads TGTGCCAGCTCACCAGGGCAGGGTGGTGGACGGAACACTGAAGCTTTCTTT. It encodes CASSPGQGGGRNTEAFF.